This TCR beta chain was obtained from a study of cytomegalovirus exposure and HLA in healthy donors. Study results and caveats: Cytomegalovirus status, reportedly, was diagnosed with high specificity and sensitivity by the classifier. The study flagged roughly 150 TCR beta chains as cytomegalovirus-associated.

Per the germline V gene, CDR1 is SGHAT and CDR2 is FQNNGV. The CDR3 loop spans 14 amino acids. V was trimmed by 1 base and J by 3 bases, leaving 10 bases between them. For this clone: Its antigen is still unknown.

Clones were sequenced by immunoSEQ multiplex PCR, and TCRdb holds only the in-frame ones, with some missing. Among about 270,000 clones listed, just over 85% were seen once. The sample taken for sequencing was PBMCs. This receptor was obtained from a woman aged 18 to 35 in good health and CMV-seronegative. The V call is TRBV11-2, the J call TRBJ2-7; a weak D match, TRBD1 (5 bases). The CDR3 loop reads CASSLGQSIYEQYF. CDR3 DNA sequence: TGTGCCAGCAGCTTAGGACAGTCGATCTACGAGCAGTACTTC. The full variable domain, its missing parts supplied by reference TRBV11-2 and TRBJ2-7, is EAGVAQSPRYKIIEKRQSVAFWCNPISGHATLYWYQQILGQGPKLLIQFQNNGVVDDSQLPKDRFSAERLKGVDSTLKIQPAKLEDSAVYLCASSLGQSIYEQYFGPGTRLTVT.